The 28 T cell receptor beta chains presented below share a single source sample, sequenced in a study of T-cell memory formation after mild COVID-19. MiXCR, run by TCRdb on the 5' RACE reads, gives a single entry per CDR3 protein. The table lists about 470,000 distinct CDR3 sequences, 18% of them singletons. Sequences were obtained from PBMCs or a T cell subset sorted from them (not recorded which). Source of these receptors: an adult woman who had mild COVID-19 (a few samples of this study predate the infection). Cell type and time point are not known.

This clonotype was detected a few times. This chain links TRBV20-1 with TRBJ2-7, with 9 nucleotides matching TRBD1. After removal of 3 bases from V and 3 bases from J, the junction contained 0 bases not matched to a gene. Germline CDR1 DFQATT, CDR2 SNEGSKA (reference sequence). The CDR3 contains 12 residues. The CDR3 sequence is CSARDRGYEQYF. The CDR3 DNA sequence: TGCAGTGCTAGGGACAGGGGCTACGAGCAGTACTTC.

This clonotype has only a few counts. V and J are TRBV27 and TRBJ1-1; 9 bases fit TRBD1. The V gene's germline CDR1 is MNHEY and CDR2 SMNVEV (reference sequence). With V trimmed by 5 bases and J by 7 bases, 8 bases remained unmatched. The CDR3 extends over 14 amino acids. CDR3 nucleotide sequence: TGTGCCAGCAGTAAACAGGGGGCCGGGGGTGAAGCTTTCTTT. This codes for CASSKQGAGGEAFF.

There are a few counts of this clonotype. The rearrangement uses TRBV15 and TRBJ1-5, with 8 bases that match TRBD1. Trimming took 0 bases from V and 7 from J; bases not matched to a gene: 5. The CDR3 length is 15 residues. Germline values: CDR1 LNHNV, CDR2 YYDKDF (reference sequence). The CDR3 DNA is TGTGCCACCAGCAGAGATAGGGGGACAGGCCAGCCCCAGCATTTT. Encoded protein: CATSRDRGTGQPQHF. The entire variable domain, with the rest obtained from reference TRBV15 and TRBJ1-5, is as follows: DAMVIQNPRYQVTQFGKPVTLSCSQTLNHNVMYWYQQKSSQAPKLLFHYYDKDFNNEADTPDNFQSRRPNTSFCFLDIRSPGLGDTAMYLCATSRDRGTGQPQHFGDGTRLSIL.

The chain uses TRBV7-9 and TRBJ2-7, with D perhaps matching TRBD2 (7 bases). Germline CDR1 is SEHNR and CDR2 is FQNEAQ (reference sequence). There are 14 residues in the CDR3. V lost 5 bases, J lost 6 bases, and 17 bases lay in between. The CDR3 coding sequence is TGTGCCAGCAGCCCCACGGGGGGCTTTGTCGAGCAGTACTTC. As protein: CASSPTGGFVEQYF.

This clonotype was seen a single time. This chain joins TRBV4-2 and TRBJ2-1; tentative D call: TRBD2 (5 bases). V was shortened by 0 bases and J by 7 bases, with 13 bases between the two germline ends. CDR3 size: 15 residues. CDR1 LGHNA and CDR2 YNFKEQ come from the germline V gene. The CDR3 sequence: CASSQELDRLNEQFF. As DNA, the CDR3 is TGTGCCAGCAGCCAAGAATTGGATAGACTAAATGAGCAGTTCTTC.

The chain has TRBV4-3 and TRBJ2-1; D is perhaps TRBD1 or TRBD2 (6 bases each). The germline CDR1 and CDR2 sequences are LGHNA and YSLEER. Between the trimmed V and J ends, which lost 0 bases and 0 bases, there was a span of 18 bases. The CDR3 spans 19 residues. CDR3 nucleotide sequence: TGCGCCAGCAGCCAAGACTCCCCCATGGGGGGCTTCTCCTACAATGAGCAGTTCTTC. This sequence encodes CASSQDSPMGGFSYNEQFF.

This chain connects TRBV7-2 to TRBJ2-7; D gene uncertain. CDR3 size: 16 residues. The V and J ends lost 5 bases and 4 bases respectively, with 21 bases between them. The germline V gene encodes CDR1 SGHTA and CDR2 FQGNSA. The CDR3 DNA is TGTGCCAGCAGCCGGCCGGCGGAGCGACGACTTTACGAGCAGTACTTC. Its protein is CASSRPAERRLYEQYF.

The chain recombines TRBV5-6 with TRBJ2-1; 9 bases fit TRBD2. The J segment lost 8 bases and the V segment lost 2 bases, leaving 11 bases of the junction unmatched. CDR1 and CDR2 from the germline V gene are SGHDT and YYEEEE. The CDR3 runs 16 residues. The CDR3 protein is CASSLVGAGGMYEQFF. As DNA, the CDR3 is TGTGCCAGCAGCTTAGTAGGCGCGGGAGGGATGTATGAGCAGTTCTTC.

This clonotype has only a few counts. The chain combines TRBV11-1 with TRBJ2-3; D is perhaps TRBD2 (7 bases). CDR3 length: 13 residues. Germline V gene sequence: CDR1 SGHAT, CDR2 FQDESV (reference sequence). V lost 8 bases and J lost 2, with 11 bases in between. CDR3 loop: CASEGGLTDTQYF. CDR3 DNA sequence: TGTGCCAGCGAGGGGGGGCTCACAGATACGCAGTATTTT. Full variable domain (remainder filled in from reference TRBV11-1 and TRBJ2-3): EAEVAQSPRYKITEKSQAVAFWCDPISGHATLYWYRQILGQGPELLVQFQDESVVDDSQLPKDRFSAERLKGVDSTLKIQPAELGDSAMYLCASEGGLTDTQYFGPGTRLTVL.

This clonotype appeared a few times. The chain uses TRBV6-6 and TRBJ2-3; 9 nucleotides match TRBD1. J was trimmed by 4 bases and V by 7 bases; bases with no gene match: 9. The CDR3 contains 15 residues. In germline, CDR1 is MNHNY, CDR2 SVGAGI (reference sequence). The CDR3 DNA reads TGTGCCAGCAATGCGCGGACAGGGGTCCCAGATACGCAGTATTTT. It yields the protein CASNARTGVPDTQYF.

V gene TRBV10-3 combines with J gene TRBJ1-2, with 7 positions matching TRBD1. The V and J ends lost 0 bases and 5 bases, in that order; junction bases with no gene match: 3. CDR1 ENHRY and CDR2 SYGVKD come from the germline V gene. The CDR3 contains 14 residues. The CDR3 sequence is CAISESRGSYGYTF. CDR3 sequence (DNA): TGTGCCATCAGTGAGTCCAGGGGGAGTTATGGCTACACCTTC.

In its sample, this clonotype was seen a few times. V is TRBV12-3 or TRBV12-4 and J is TRBJ2-1; 10 bases map to TRBD1. The CDR3 is 17 amino acids. V shed 4 bases, J shed 2 bases, and the junction held 8 bases outside the gene matches. The CDR3 region has the DNA TGTGCCAGCAGTTCCCCAGGACAGGGGGGCCCCTACAATGAGCAGTTCTTC. This codes for CASSSPGQGGPYNEQFF.

This clonotype turned up a few times. This chain joins TRBV20-1 and TRBJ2-1; 10 bases agree with TRBD2. The CDR3 runs 15 residues. V lost 2 bases to trimming and J lost 4 bases; unmatched junction nucleotides: 5. CDR1 and CDR2 (germline): DFQATT, SNEGSKA (reference sequence). CDR3 bases: TGCAGTGCTAGAAGAGCGGGAGGGGGGTACAATGAGCAGTTCTTC. Residues: CSARRAGGGYNEQFF.

J is TRBJ2-3 and V is TRBV4-3; a possible D gene is TRBD2 (5 bases). Germline V gene lookup returns CDR1 LGHNA and CDR2 YSLEER. V lost 5 bases and J lost 4, with 16 bases in between. The CDR3 sequence is 15 residues long. The CDR3 region has the DNA TGCGCCAGCAGCATTAACCGCCTAGCCGCAGATACGCAGTATTTT. This codes for CASSINRLAADTQYF.

This clonotype has just a few counts. The chain has TRBV29-1 and TRBJ2-7, with 8 bases lining up with TRBD1. The CDR3 runs to 16 residues. The trim removed 6 bases at V and 4 bases at J, leaving 17 bases unmatched. Germline CDR1 is SQVTM and CDR2 is ANQGSEA. In DNA form, the CDR3 reads TGCAGCGTGAGCATTGGCTACAGGGGGATTAAGTACGAGCAGTACTTC. Its protein is CSVSIGYRGIKYEQYF.

This clonotype was seen more than once but under ten times. V is TRBV10-3 and J is TRBJ2-1; D possibly corresponds to TRBD2 (5 bases). This CDR3 comprises 14 residues. V dropped 4 bases and J dropped 6 bases, with 13 bases sitting between them. The V gene's germline CDR1 is ENHRY and CDR2 SYGVKD. The CDR3 sequence is CAISGETLFNEQFF. The CDR3 nucleotides read TGTGCCATCAGTGGGGAGACGTTGTTCAATGAGCAGTTCTTC.

This clonotype was counted a few times. CDR3: CASSYYAFSRDAEAFF. CDR3 DNA sequence: TGTGCCAGCAGTTATTATGCATTTAGTCGAGACGCTGAAGCTTTCTTT. This chain links TRBV28 with TRBJ1-1, with D unresolved. The length of the CDR3 is 16 residues. Germline V gene sequence: CDR1 MDHEN, CDR2 SYDVKM. V was pared by 4 bases and J by 6 bases, with 21 bases between.

V gene TRBV24-1 combines with J gene TRBJ2-2; a weak D match, TRBD1 (5 bases). CDR3 length: 15 residues. V shed 0 bases and J shed 6 bases, with 10 bases lying between them. CDR1 is KGHDR and CDR2 is SFDVKD in the germline V gene. CDR3 sequence reads: CATSDLRGRAGELFF. For the CDR3, the DNA is TGTGCCACCAGTGATTTGCGAGGCAGGGCCGGGGAGCTGTTTTTT.

The CDR3 nucleotides are TGCGCCAGCCGCCCCTCCGAGGGGCTAGCGGGAGCGAATGAGCAGTTCTTC. Translating gives CASRPSEGLAGANEQFF. This chain uses TRBV5-1 with TRBJ2-1, with TRBD2 matching over 10 bases. CDR1 is SGHRS, CDR2 YFSETQ, per germline. The CDR3 spans 17 residues. J lost 7 bases, V lost 7 bases, and 17 bases had no gene match.

This clonotype was found a few times. The J gene is TRBJ2-2, the V gene TRBV4-2; a weak D match, TRBD2 (6 bases). This CDR3 comprises 15 residues. V lost 0 bases, J lost 5 bases, and 10 bases lay in between. Looked up from germline, CDR1 is LGHNA and CDR2 is YNFKEQ. The CDR3 nucleotides are TGTGCCAGCAGCCAAGATCCGGGGGTGACCGGGGAGCTGTTTTTT. Residues: CASSQDPGVTGELFF.

V gene TRBV30 combines with J gene TRBJ2-1; the match to TRBD2 covers 10 bases. V was pared by 4 bases and J by 8 bases, with 11 bases of the junction left unmatched. From germline, CDR1 is GTSNPN and CDR2 SVGIG (reference sequence). This CDR3 has 15 amino acids. The CDR3 nucleotides read TGTGCCTGGATGCCGAGCGGGGGGGCCAGGTATGAGCAGTTCTTC. Translated: CAWMPSGGARYEQFF.

This clonotype showed up just a few times. This chain connects TRBV3-1 to TRBJ2-1; a possible D gene is TRBD1 (6 bases). Trimming removed 1 base from V and 7 bases from J, with 11 bases in between. Germline V lookup: CDR1 LGHDT, CDR2 YNNKEL (reference sequence). The CDR3 consists of 14 residues. This CDR3 is CASSQGTEWNEQFF. DNA for the CDR3: TGTGCCAGCAGCCAAGGGACAGAGTGGAATGAGCAGTTCTTC.

This clonotype was counted only a few times. The rearrangement links TRBV29-1 to TRBJ2-7; a possible D gene is TRBD1 (6 bases). The V and J ends lost 1 base and 2 bases respectively, with 15 bases between them. CDR1 and CDR2 from the germline V gene are SQVTM and ANQGSEA. The CDR3 has 15 residues. The CDR3 region has the DNA TGCAGCGTTGAAGGGCGCGGACAGCCTCCCTACGAGCAGTACTTC. This translates into CSVEGRGQPPYEQYF.

V gene TRBV7-9 combines with J gene TRBJ1-2; perhaps TRBD1 as D (6 bases). The V end lost 11 bases, the J end lost 2 bases, and 15 bases lay between the germline ends. The CDR3 spans 13 residues. Looked up from germline, CDR1 is SEHNR and CDR2 is FQNEAQ (reference sequence). The CDR3 coding sequence is TGTGCCGGCGCAGGGCAGGGGAACTATGGCTACACCTTC. This encodes CAGAGQGNYGYTF.

The table lists this clonotype with many counts. This chain uses TRBV14 with TRBJ2-1, with TRBD2 identical over 9 bases. CDR3 length: 15 amino acids. Germline CDR1 SGHDN, CDR2 FVKESK. V lost 4 bases and J lost 5; bases outside the gene matches: 6. The CDR3: CASSLLAGVHNEQFF. The DNA for the CDR3 is TGTGCCAGCAGCCTGTTAGCGGGAGTCCACAATGAGCAGTTCTTC.

The chain uses TRBV6-5 and TRBJ2-7, with TRBD2 as a possible D gene (5 bases). Germline loops: CDR1 MNHEY, CDR2 SVGAGI. With 5 bases removed from V and 5 bases from J, the gap between germline ends came to 16 bases. The CDR3 length is 14 residues. CDR3 in DNA: TGTGCCAGCAGTGGCCCCCCGAGGGTTGACGAGCAGTACTTC. Translation gives CASSGPPRVDEQYF.

In this sample, this clonotype turned up a few times. The chain couples TRBV6-2 or TRBV6-3 to TRBJ2-1, with D maybe TRBD2 (5 bases). Germline CDR1 reads MNHEY; CDR2 reads SVGEGT. The germline V and J ends were trimmed by 6 bases and 4 bases, with 13 bases remaining between them. The CDR3 sequence is 14 residues long. The CDR3 is CASRLELGYNEQFF. The CDR3 DNA is TGTGCCAGCAGACTAGAGTTGGGTTACAATGAGCAGTTCTTC.

The rearrangement links TRBV5-5 to TRBJ2-7, with 8 nucleotides matching TRBD2. This CDR3 is 17 amino acids long. V lost 5 bases, J lost 2 bases, and 15 bases stayed unmatched. Germline V gene lookup returns CDR1 SGHKS and CDR2 YYEKEE (reference sequence). This chain's CDR3 is CASRKPGSGGATYEQYF. CDR3 nucleotides: TGTGCCAGCAGAAAGCCCGGATCGGGGGGGGCAACCTACGAGCAGTACTTC. Full variable domain (remainder filled in from reference TRBV5-5 and TRBJ2-7): DAGVTQSPTHLIKTRGQQVTLRCSPISGHKSVSWYQQVLGQGPQFIFQYYEKEERGRGNFPDRFSARQFPNYSSELNVNALLLGDSALYLCASRKPGSGGATYEQYFGPGTRLTVT.